This T cell receptor (beta chain) was sequenced in a study of blood T cell repertoires in COVID-19. Everyone who took part was roughly 18 to 89 years old, and they came from 20 to 25 US areas. V lost 4 bases and J lost 5, with 16 bases in between. The germline V gene encodes CDR1 SGHRS and CDR2 YFSETQ. The CDR3 totals 14 residues. The authors' processing: Amplified reference gene primers provided the basis for estimating nucleated cell counts. Sequenced by immunoSEQ multiplex PCR; TCRdb stores in-frame clones only, minus some. V and J calls and clone size are as listed in that table; D and trimming were resolved from the DNA. This table holds 200,000 to 250,000 clones, roughly 88% found once.

Specimen: PBMCs or T cells enriched from blood (not recorded which). The genes are TRBV5-1 and TRBJ2-7, with a weak D call TRBD2 (5 bases). This clonotype was sampled from a woman aged 30 to 39 who had been exposed to COVID-19. CDR3 loop: CASSLLVSGNEQYF. CDR3 in DNA: TGCGCCAGCAGCCTACTTGTTTCCGGGAACGAGCAGTACTTC.